Below, 18 T cell receptor beta chains from the same sample are listed, as sequenced in a study of T cell responses to AZD1222 COVID-19 vaccine. Method: immunoSEQ multiplex PCR; TCRdb's copy keeps in-frame clones and lacks some. The table has roughly 44,000 clones, under 85% seen once. The sequences come from peripheral blood, collected on day 0 of AZD1222 vaccination. The receptors come from an adult in good health.

The chain recombines TRBV5-4 with TRBJ2-7, with TRBD1 as a possible D gene (5 bases). The germline CDR1 and CDR2 sequences are SGHNT and YYREEE (reference sequence). Trimming removed 2 bases from V and 5 bases from J, with 11 bases in between. CDR3 length equals 13 residues. CDR3 protein: CASSFQGGNEQYF. The CDR3 region has the DNA TGTGCCAGCAGCTTTCAGGGTGGCAACGAGCAGTACTTC.

This chain joins TRBV4-3 and TRBJ2-3; D gene unclear. The length of the CDR3 is 14 residues. Trimming cost V 1 base and J 2 bases, with 7 bases left between them. Per germline, CDR1 LGHNA and CDR2 YSLEER. The CDR3 DNA reads TGCGCCAGCAGCCAAGCTCACAACACAGATACGCAGTATTTT. Translating it yields CASSQAHNTDTQYF.

This chain links TRBV15 with TRBJ1-5; D is possibly TRBD1 (5 bases). CDR1 is LNHNV and CDR2 is YYDKDF in the germline V gene (reference sequence). With 3 bases removed from V and 7 bases from J, the gap between germline ends came to 16 bases. CDR3 length: 15 amino acids. The CDR3 sequence is CATSSTQGFGQPQHF. The CDR3 DNA sequence: TGTGCCACCAGCAGTACCCAGGGTTTCGGACAGCCCCAGCATTTT.

The count of this clone is one. CDR3 nucleotides: TGTGCCAGCCGACAGGCGAACACCGGGGAGCTGTTTTTT. Translation gives CASRQANTGELFF. V is TRBV7-3 and J is TRBJ2-2; TRBD1 is a possible D gene (6 bases). Germline loops: CDR1 SGHTA, CDR2 FQGTGA. CDR3 length: 13 amino acids. V lost 8 bases and J 0 bases, leaving 7 bases between the germline ends.

The gene calls are TRBV23-1 and TRBJ1-6; D is ambiguous. TRBV23-1 is an open reading frame whose function is uncertain. The CDR3 is 17 residues long. V lost 8 bases to trimming and J lost 2 bases, with 19 bases between them. The CDR3 sequence is CASGPTRQSAYNSPLHF. The CDR3 DNA reads as TGCGCCAGCGGCCCCACCCGCCAGAGCGCCTATAATTCACCCCTCCACTTT.

The V call is TRBV19, the J call TRBJ1-1; the D is unclear. V lost 6 bases and J lost 4, with 6 bases in between. This CDR3 comprises 11 residues. Germline CDR1 LNHDA, CDR2 SQIVND (reference sequence). The CDR3 region has the DNA TGTGCCAGTAGGTTAACCACTGAAGCTTTCTTT. This codes for CASRLTTEAFF. Full variable domain (outside the CDR3, taken from reference TRBV19 and TRBJ1-1): DGGITQSPKYLFRKEGQNVTLSCEQNLNHDAMYWYRQDPGQGLRLIYYSQIVNDFQKGDIAEGYSVSREKKESFPLTVTSAQKNPTAFYLCASRLTTEAFFGQGTRLTVV.

The J gene is TRBJ2-7, the V gene TRBV5-1; TRBD1 matches at 9 bases. The germline gives CDR1 SGHRS, CDR2 YFSETQ. The junction had 11 bases not matched to a gene; V was cut back by 4 bases and J by 6 bases. CDR3 size: 15 residues. The CDR3 region has the DNA TGCGCCAGCAGCCAGCTGCCGGGACAGGGACCCGAGCAGTACTTC. This sequence encodes CASSQLPGQGPEQYF.

The rearrangement links TRBV7-2 to TRBJ1-5; D is unclear. The germline CDR1 and CDR2 sequences are SGHTA and FQGNSA. The CDR3 loop spans 16 amino acids. The V end was cut by 1 base, the J end by 6 bases, with 16 bases between. CDR3 sequence reads: CASSLDLRAEGQPQHF. CDR3 sequence (DNA): TGTGCCAGCAGCTTAGATTTAAGGGCGGAGGGTCAGCCCCAGCATTTT.

Here the CDR3 DNA reads TGTGCCAGCAGCCGGACTGGCTCTGGGGCCAACGTCCTGACTTTC. Translated, it gives CASSRTGSGANVLTF. The gene calls are TRBV2 and TRBJ2-6; maybe TRBD2 (5 bases). Looked up from germline, CDR1 is SNHLY and CDR2 is FYNNEI. This CDR3 has 15 residues. Trimming pared 6 bases from V and 0 bases from J, leaving 9 bases between.

V and J are TRBV7-2 and TRBJ1-1; D gene ambiguous. The CDR3 runs 12 residues. V dropped 7 bases and J dropped 10 bases, with 16 bases sitting between them. The germline CDR1 and CDR2 sequences are SGHTA and FQGNSA. For the CDR3, the DNA is TGTGCCAGCAACTCCCTCATACAAGGAGCTTTCTTT. The encoded protein is CASNSLIQGAFF.

The V gene is TRBV3-1 (or the pseudogene TRBV3-2), the J gene TRBJ2-5; D is unresolved. Trimming stripped 1 base from V and 0 bases from J, with 9 bases between. Germline CDR1 and CDR2: LGHDT and YNNKEL (reference sequence). The CDR3 is 15 amino acids. This chain's CDR3 is CASSQVARYQETQYF. The CDR3, as DNA: TGTGCCAGCAGCCAAGTGGCGCGATACCAAGAGACCCAGTACTTC.

The chain is built from TRBV10-3 and TRBJ1-2; D gene unclear. The V gene's germline CDR1 is ENHRY and CDR2 SYGVKD. This CDR3 is 17 amino acids long. V dropped 2 bases and J dropped 0 bases, with 16 bases sitting between them. The CDR3 nucleotides read TGTGCCATCAGTGAGAAAAAGATCTATTCCTCTAACTATGGCTACACCTTC. It specifies CAISEKKIYSSNYGYTF.

The rearrangement uses TRBV5-1 and TRBJ2-1; the match to TRBD1 covers 7 bases. Germline trimming cut 3 bases from V and 0 bases from J; bases unmatched to any gene: 6. Germline CDR1 and CDR2: SGHRS and YFSETQ. The CDR3 has 16 amino acids. The CDR3 sequence: CASSSRQGGSYNEQFF. Written as DNA, the CDR3 is TGCGCCAGCAGCTCGCGACAGGGCGGCTCCTACAATGAGCAGTTCTTC.

This clone was counted once. The V call is TRBV6-5, the J call TRBJ2-2, with D unclear. The V gene lost 5 bases and the J gene lost 5 bases, with 12 bases spanning the gap. Germline CDR1 and CDR2: MNHEY and SVGAGI. The CDR3 totals 14 residues. CDR3 region: CASSKQPLTGELFF. CDR3 nucleotide sequence: TGTGCCAGCAGTAAACAGCCCTTAACCGGGGAGCTGTTTTTT.

The chain combines TRBV2 with TRBJ2-1; the match to TRBD2 covers 7 bases. Per germline, CDR1 SNHLY and CDR2 FYNNEI. V gave up 1 base and J gave up 5 bases; unmatched junction bases: 11. The CDR3 runs 17 residues. The CDR3 DNA reads as TGTGCCAGCAGTGAAGATCGTGCGGGAGTTCTGGACAATGAGCAGTTCTTC. This codes for CASSEDRAGVLDNEQFF.

V gene TRBV7-6 combines with J gene TRBJ2-2, with D possibly TRBD1 on 6 matching bases. This CDR3 comprises 13 residues. Germline V gene data show CDR1 as SGHVS and CDR2 as FNYEAQ. Deletions cut 5 bases from V and 6 bases from J, with 10 bases between. The chain's CDR3 is CASSARGAGELFF. CDR3 coding DNA: TGTGCCAGCAGCGCCAGGGGAGCCGGGGAGCTGTTTTTT.

The chain recombines TRBV9 with TRBJ2-2; D is unresolved. Germline loops: CDR1 SGDLS, CDR2 YYNGEE. Trimming stripped 1 base from V and 6 bases from J, with 4 bases between. The CDR3 extends over 12 amino acids. Here the CDR3 DNA reads TGTGCCAGCAGCGTAAGGTCCGGGGAGCTGTTTTTT. It codes for CASSVRSGELFF.

The rearrangement uses TRBV27 and TRBJ2-2, with D possibly matching TRBD2 (6 bases). The CDR3 runs 15 residues. Between the trimmed V and J ends, which lost 3 bases and 5 bases, there was a span of 13 bases. The germline V gene encodes CDR1 MNHEY and CDR2 SMNVEV (reference sequence). This CDR3 is CASSLEGEGTGELFF. The CDR3 nucleotides read TGTGCCAGCAGTTTGGAGGGCGAGGGAACCGGGGAGCTGTTTTTT.